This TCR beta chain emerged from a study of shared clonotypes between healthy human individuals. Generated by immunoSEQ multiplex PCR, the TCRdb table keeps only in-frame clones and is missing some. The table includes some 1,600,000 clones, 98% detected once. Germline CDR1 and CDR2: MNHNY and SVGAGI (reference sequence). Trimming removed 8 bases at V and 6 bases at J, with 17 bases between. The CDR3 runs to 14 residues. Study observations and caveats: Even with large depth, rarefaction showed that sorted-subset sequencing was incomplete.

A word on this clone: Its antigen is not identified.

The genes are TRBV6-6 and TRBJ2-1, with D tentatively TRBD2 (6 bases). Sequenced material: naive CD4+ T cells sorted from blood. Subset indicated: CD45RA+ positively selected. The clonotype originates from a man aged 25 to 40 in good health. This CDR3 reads CASASWGDSNEQFF. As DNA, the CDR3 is TGTGCCAGCGCCTCGTGGGGGGACTCCAATGAGCAGTTCTTC.